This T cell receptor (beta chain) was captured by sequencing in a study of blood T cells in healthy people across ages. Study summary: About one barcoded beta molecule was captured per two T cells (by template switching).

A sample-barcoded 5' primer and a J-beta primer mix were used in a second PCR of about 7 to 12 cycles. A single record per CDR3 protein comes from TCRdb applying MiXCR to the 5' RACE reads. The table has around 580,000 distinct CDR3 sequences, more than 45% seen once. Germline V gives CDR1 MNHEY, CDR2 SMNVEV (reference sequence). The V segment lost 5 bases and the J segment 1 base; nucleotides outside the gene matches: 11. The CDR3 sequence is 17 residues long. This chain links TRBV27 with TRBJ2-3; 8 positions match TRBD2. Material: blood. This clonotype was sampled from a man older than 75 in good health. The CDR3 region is CASSRPGSGGGTDTQYF. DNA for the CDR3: TGTGCCAGCAGTCGCCCCGGGTCGGGGGGGGGCACAGATACGCAGTATTTT.